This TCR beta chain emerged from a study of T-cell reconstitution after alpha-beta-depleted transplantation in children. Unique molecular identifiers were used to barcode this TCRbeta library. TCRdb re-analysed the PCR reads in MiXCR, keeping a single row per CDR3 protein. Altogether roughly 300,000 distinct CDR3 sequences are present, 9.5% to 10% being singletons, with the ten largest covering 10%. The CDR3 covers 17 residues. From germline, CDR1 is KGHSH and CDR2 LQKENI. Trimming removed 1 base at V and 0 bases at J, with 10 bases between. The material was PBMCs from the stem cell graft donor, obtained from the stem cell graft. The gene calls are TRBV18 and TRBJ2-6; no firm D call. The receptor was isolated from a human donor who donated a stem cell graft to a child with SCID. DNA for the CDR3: TGTGCCAGCTCACCACGGCTGGTAAACTCTGGGGCCAACGTCCTGACTTTC. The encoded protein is CASSPRLVNSGANVLTF.